Listed below are T cell receptor beta chains from one sample, sequenced in a study of CD8 T cells in ankylosing spondylitis. Each CDR3 protein gets one entry after TCRdb re-called the 5' RACE reads with MiXCR. This table holds more than 150,000 distinct CDR3 sequences, 18% found once. Sequencing was carried out using blood, either unsorted or a sorted T cell fraction (not recorded which). These receptors all come from a male donor between 5 and 29 years old with ankylosing spondylitis or in good health (not recorded which). Each CDR3 is given with its conserved first and last residue. Fields, in order: clone size, J gene, D gene, V gene, CDR3 DNA, CDR3 protein. D genes are given only for firm matches. Part of the rows lack a size; the others show once, few, many or a class for expanded clones.

clone_size: many
j_call: TRBJ2-7
d_call: .
v_call: TRBV20-1
cdr3_nt: TGCAGTGCTAGAGATCCACTAGCCCTCTCCTACGAGCAGTACTTC
cdr3_aa: CSARDPLALSYEQYF

clone_size: .
j_call: TRBJ2-5
d_call: .
v_call: TRBV5-1
cdr3_nt: TGCGCCAGCAGCACGGACGGCATTGAGACCCAGTACTTC
cdr3_aa: CASSTDGIETQYF

clone_size: .
j_call: TRBJ2-7
d_call: .
v_call: TRBV4-2
cdr3_nt: TGTGCCAGCAGCCAAGCCTTTGTTAGCTCCTACGAGCAGTACTTC
cdr3_aa: CASSQAFVSSYEQYF

clone_size: many
j_call: TRBJ2-5
d_call: TRBD2
v_call: TRBV4-1
cdr3_nt: TGCGCCAGCAGCGGGGTTAGCGGGAGTTGGAGAGAGACCCAGTACTTC
cdr3_aa: CASSGVSGSWRETQYF

clone_size: .
j_call: TRBJ1-2
d_call: TRBD1
v_call: TRBV27
cdr3_nt: TGTGCCAGCAAACAAACAGGGACAGGTGGCTACACCTTC
cdr3_aa: CASKQTGTGGYTF

clone_size: many
j_call: TRBJ1-4
d_call: .
v_call: TRBV3-1
cdr3_nt: TGTGCCAGCAGCCAAGGCGGGGGCGATGAAAAACTGTTTTTT
cdr3_aa: CASSQGGGDEKLFF

clone_size: many
j_call: TRBJ1-4
d_call: .
v_call: TRBV2
cdr3_nt: TGTGCCAGCAAGGGCCCCAGGGCTGAAAAACTGTTTTTT
cdr3_aa: CASKGPRAEKLFF

clone_size: many
j_call: TRBJ2-1
d_call: .
v_call: TRBV12-3/TRBV12-4
cdr3_nt: TGTGCCAGCAGTTTACATCCCTCCTACAATGAGCAGTTCTTC
cdr3_aa: CASSLHPSYNEQFF

clone_size: .
j_call: TRBJ1-1
d_call: .
v_call: TRBV9
cdr3_nt: TGTGCCAGCAGCGTAGACCTAGAAAACACTGAAGCTTTCTTT
cdr3_aa: CASSVDLENTEAFF

clone_size: many
j_call: TRBJ2-3
d_call: TRBD1
v_call: TRBV6-5
cdr3_nt: TGTGCCAGCAAGGGGACAGACACAGATACGCAGTATTTT
cdr3_aa: CASKGTDTDTQYF

clone_size: many
j_call: TRBJ2-1
d_call: TRBD1
v_call: TRBV12-3/TRBV12-4
cdr3_nt: TGTGCCAGCAGTTACCTTGGGACAGGGGCCGTTGGTGAGCAGTTCTTC
cdr3_aa: CASSYLGTGAVGEQFF

clone_size: .
j_call: TRBJ1-2
d_call: .
v_call: TRBV29-1
cdr3_nt: TGCAGCGTTGCGGACACTAGCTATGGCTACACCTTC
cdr3_aa: CSVADTSYGYTF

clone_size: many
j_call: TRBJ2-5
d_call: .
v_call: TRBV29-1
cdr3_nt: TGCAGCGTCTCGGATAGGAGGACAGCGCAAGAGACCCAGTACTTC
cdr3_aa: CSVSDRRTAQETQYF

clone_size: .
j_call: TRBJ2-1
d_call: TRBD1
v_call: TRBV25-1
cdr3_nt: TGTGCCAGTACCCCCGGGACAGGGAATGAGCAGTTCTTC
cdr3_aa: CASTPGTGNEQFF

clone_size: many
j_call: TRBJ2-1
d_call: .
v_call: TRBV10-3
cdr3_nt: TGTGCCGTCCGACAGGAGAACTACAATGAGCAGTTCTTC
cdr3_aa: CAVRQENYNEQFF

clone_size: many
j_call: TRBJ1-2
d_call: .
v_call: TRBV6-5
cdr3_nt: TGTGCCAGCAGTAATACACCGACAGGCGACTATGGCTACACCTTC
cdr3_aa: CASSNTPTGDYGYTF

clone_size: many
j_call: TRBJ1-5
d_call: .
v_call: TRBV10-3
cdr3_nt: TGTGCCATCGATGGCAGCGGGGGCAATCAGCCCCAGCATTTT
cdr3_aa: CAIDGSGGNQPQHF

clone_size: many
j_call: TRBJ2-3
d_call: TRBD2
v_call: TRBV20-1
cdr3_nt: TGCAGTGCGCAGCCAGGACTAGCGGGAGGACATACGCAGTATTTT
cdr3_aa: CSAQPGLAGGHTQYF

clone_size: many
j_call: TRBJ2-3
d_call: TRBD2
v_call: TRBV2
cdr3_nt: TGTGCCAGCAGTGGATCTAGCGGGGGATTCACAGATACGCAGTATTTT
cdr3_aa: CASSGSSGGFTDTQYF

clone_size: many
j_call: TRBJ1-6
d_call: .
v_call: TRBV7-8
cdr3_nt: TGTGCCAGCAGCAAACCTAGGACAGTCACTTATTCACCCCTCCACTTT
cdr3_aa: CASSKPRTVTYSPLHF

clone_size: many
j_call: TRBJ2-3
d_call: .
v_call: TRBV7-9
cdr3_nt: TGTGCCAGCAGCTCACAAGGGACCTTAACGACCAATACGCAGTATTTT
cdr3_aa: CASSSQGTLTTNTQYF

clone_size: once
j_call: TRBJ2-3
d_call: .
v_call: TRBV7-2
cdr3_nt: TGTGCCAGCAGCTTAGATGGGTCCTGCACAGATACGCAGTATTTT
cdr3_aa: CASSLDGSCTDTQYF

clone_size: many
j_call: TRBJ1-4
d_call: .
v_call: TRBV20-1
cdr3_nt: TGCAGTGCTAGAGACCGGGACCCCTCGTTGTTTTTT
cdr3_aa: CSARDRDPSLFF

clone_size: many
j_call: TRBJ2-3
d_call: TRBD2
v_call: TRBV6-5
cdr3_nt: TGTGCCAGCAGTTACTCCCTAGCGGGCCGCACAGATACGCAGTATTTT
cdr3_aa: CASSYSLAGRTDTQYF

clone_size: many
j_call: TRBJ2-2
d_call: .
v_call: TRBV11-2
cdr3_nt: TGTGCCAGCAGCTTAAGGGGAAGCCTAGCAGCTAACACCGGGGAGCTGTTTTTT
cdr3_aa: CASSLRGSLAANTGELFF

clone_size: many
j_call: TRBJ2-1
d_call: .
v_call: TRBV2
cdr3_nt: TGTGCCAGCAGTGAAGCGGCCGGGAAAGAGCAGTTCTTC
cdr3_aa: CASSEAAGKEQFF

clone_size: .
j_call: TRBJ2-2
d_call: .
v_call: TRBV12-3/TRBV12-4
cdr3_nt: TGTGCCAGCAGCCTGGGACTTACGAACACCGGGGAGCTGTTTTTT
cdr3_aa: CASSLGLTNTGELFF

clone_size: many
j_call: TRBJ2-2
d_call: .
v_call: TRBV5-6
cdr3_nt: TGTGCCAGCAGCTTGGCGGCAGCGGTAAACGGGGAGCTGTTTTTT
cdr3_aa: CASSLAAAVNGELFF

clone_size: many
j_call: TRBJ2-3
d_call: TRBD2
v_call: TRBV7-6
cdr3_nt: TGTGCCAGCAGAGGGTCTAGCGGGTCAACCGATACGCAGTATTTT
cdr3_aa: CASRGSSGSTDTQYF

clone_size: many
j_call: TRBJ2-4
d_call: TRBD1
v_call: TRBV11-3
cdr3_nt: TGTGCCAGCAGCTCCCGACAGGGGAACATTCAGTACTTC
cdr3_aa: CASSSRQGNIQYF

clone_size: .
j_call: TRBJ1-1
d_call: TRBD1
v_call: TRBV10-3
cdr3_nt: TGTGCCACCGACAGGGGGGACGGCGACACTGAAGCTTTCTTT
cdr3_aa: CATDRGDGDTEAFF

clone_size: .
j_call: TRBJ1-2
d_call: .
v_call: TRBV19
cdr3_nt: TGTGCCAGTAGTATCTCTGAGGGAAACTATGGCTACACCTTC
cdr3_aa: CASSISEGNYGYTF

clone_size: .
j_call: TRBJ1-2
d_call: TRBD1
v_call: TRBV29-1
cdr3_nt: TGCAGCGTCCCAGACAGGGATATAGGGTATGGCTACACCTTC
cdr3_aa: CSVPDRDIGYGYTF

clone_size: many
j_call: TRBJ2-1
d_call: .
v_call: TRBV24-1
cdr3_nt: TGTGCCACCAGTGATTTGACCGGGAATGAGCAGTTCTTC
cdr3_aa: CATSDLTGNEQFF

clone_size: .
j_call: TRBJ2-1
d_call: .
v_call: TRBV20-1
cdr3_nt: TGCAGTGCTAGAGTATCGGGGGTTGGACAGTTCTTC
cdr3_aa: CSARVSGVGQFF

clone_size: .
j_call: TRBJ2-7
d_call: .
v_call: TRBV27
cdr3_nt: TGTGCCAGCAGTAGAGGACGAAGGGACTCCGAGCAGTACTTC
cdr3_aa: CASSRGRRDSEQYF

clone_size: many
j_call: TRBJ2-5
d_call: .
v_call: TRBV6-5
cdr3_nt: TGTGCCAGCAGTTACTCGGCAGGGGCGGGGACCCAGTACTTC
cdr3_aa: CASSYSAGAGTQYF

clone_size: many
j_call: TRBJ2-1
d_call: TRBD1
v_call: TRBV27
cdr3_nt: TGTGCCAGCAGTGCGGCGGGACAGGGGGCCTACAATGAGCAGTTCTTC
cdr3_aa: CASSAAGQGAYNEQFF

clone_size: many
j_call: TRBJ1-3
d_call: .
v_call: TRBV3-1
cdr3_nt: TGTGCCAGCAGCCGGGGACGGCCGATCTCTGGAAACACCATATATTTT
cdr3_aa: CASSRGRPISGNTIYF

clone_size: many
j_call: TRBJ2-1
d_call: .
v_call: TRBV29-1
cdr3_nt: TGCAGCGTTGAATGGGTTTTTCCCTCCTACAATGAGCAGTTCTTC
cdr3_aa: CSVEWVFPSYNEQFF

clone_size: many
j_call: TRBJ2-3
d_call: .
v_call: TRBV25-1
cdr3_nt: TGTGCCAGCAGTGATTACCAAAGGTCTAGCACAGATACGCAGTATTTT
cdr3_aa: CASSDYQRSSTDTQYF

clone_size: few
j_call: TRBJ2-1
d_call: .
v_call: TRBV7-6
cdr3_nt: TGTGCCAGCAGCTCCTTAAAGCTTGAGCAGTTCTTC
cdr3_aa: CASSSLKLEQFF

clone_size: .
j_call: TRBJ2-7
d_call: TRBD2
v_call: TRBV7-3
cdr3_nt: TGTGCCAGCAGCTTAACGCCCCCAGCGGGAGGAAGTTACGAGCAGTACTTC
cdr3_aa: CASSLTPPAGGSYEQYF

clone_size: many
j_call: TRBJ1-4
d_call: .
v_call: TRBV2
cdr3_nt: TGTGCCAGAGGGACAACAACTAATGAAAAACTGTTTTTT
cdr3_aa: CARGTTTNEKLFF

clone_size: many
j_call: TRBJ2-1
d_call: .
v_call: TRBV3-1
cdr3_nt: TGTGCCAGCAGCCGAGTGGGTGAGCAGTTCTTC
cdr3_aa: CASSRVGEQFF

clone_size: many
j_call: TRBJ2-4
d_call: TRBD1
v_call: TRBV4-3
cdr3_nt: TGCGCCAGCAGCCCATGGACAGGGGAAAAAAACATTCAGTACTTC
cdr3_aa: CASSPWTGEKNIQYF

clone_size: .
j_call: TRBJ2-2
d_call: TRBD1
v_call: TRBV7-6
cdr3_nt: TGTGCCAGCAGCCTACAGGGGGCGAGAACCGGGGAGCTGTTTTTT
cdr3_aa: CASSLQGARTGELFF

clone_size: few
j_call: TRBJ2-1
d_call: TRBD2
v_call: TRBV7-9
cdr3_nt: TGTGCCAGCAGCTTTCTACGCGGGAGTAATGAGCAGTTCTTC
cdr3_aa: CASSFLRGSNEQFF